Listed here are 13 T cell receptor beta chains from one sample, sequenced in a study of T-cell reconstitution after alpha-beta-depleted transplantation in children. A library of TCRbeta sequences, prepared with unique molecular identifiers, was generated. TCRdb processed the PCR reads anew with MiXCR; each CDR3 protein has one entry. The sample includes fewer than 130,000 distinct CDR3 sequences, 10% to 13% of them seen just once. The starting material was PBMCs from the stem cell graft donor, obtained from the stem cell graft. All receptors derive from a human donor who donated a stem cell graft to a child with acute lymphoblastic leukemia.

This clonotype has ten or more counts. V gene TRBV6-2 or TRBV6-3 combines with J gene TRBJ2-7, with D possibly called TRBD1 or TRBD2 (5 bases each). With 7 bases removed from V and 5 bases from J, the gap between germline ends came to 15 bases. This CDR3 contains 13 residues. Looked up from germline, CDR1 is MNHEY and CDR2 is SVGEGT. Written as DNA, the CDR3 is TGTGCCAGCATCCGTTTAGGGACGAACGAGCAGTACTTC. Its translation: CASIRLGTNEQYF.

V gene TRBV5-1 combines with J gene TRBJ2-5; 8 bases map to TRBD2. This CDR3 is built from 21 residues. Germline V gene lookup returns CDR1 SGHRS and CDR2 YFSETQ. V was pared by 1 base and J by 5 bases, with 25 bases of the junction left unmatched. CDR3 residues: CASSLPGGPSGLQESVETQYF. The CDR3 region has the DNA TGCGCCAGCAGCTTGCCGGGAGGGCCCTCCGGTCTCCAGGAAAGCGTGGAGACCCAGTACTTC.

This clonotype came up many times. V usage is TRBV27 and J usage is TRBJ2-3; the D gene is possibly TRBD2 (6 bases). This CDR3 is built from 15 residues. Germline lookup yields CDR1 MNHEY and CDR2 SMNVEV (reference sequence). The germline V and J ends were trimmed by 5 bases and 6 bases, with 18 bases remaining between them. CDR3 protein: CASSLTGTDMDTQYF. CDR3 bases: TGTGCCAGCAGTCTCACCGGGACTGATATGGATACGCAGTATTTT.

As to this clonotype: A read error is possible here, since a much larger clone lies one base away. The chain carries TRBV5-1 and TRBJ2-1; perhaps TRBD1 as D (6 bases). This CDR3 is built from 13 residues. Germline V gives CDR1 SGHRS, CDR2 YFSETQ. Deletions cut 2 bases from V and 9 bases from J, with 12 bases between. The DNA for the CDR3 is TGCGCCAGCAGCTTTCCAGGGGACACTGAGCAGTTCTTC. It encodes CASSFPGDTEQFF.

This clonotype showed up many times. The V and J genes are TRBV12-3 or TRBV12-4 and TRBJ1-2; D is unclear. CDR3 length: 14 residues. The V and J ends lost 3 bases and 5 bases respectively, with 13 bases between them. The CDR3 bases are TGTGCCAGCAGTTTTAGCTCGACCGAGTATGGCTACACCTTC. Protein sequence: CASSFSSTEYGYTF.

This clonotype was picked up many times. CDR3 residues: CASSSFRRLYQGNSNQPQHF. The CDR3 bases are TGTGCCAGCAGTTCCTTCCGCCGGTTATACCAGGGGAATAGCAATCAGCCCCAGCATTTT. The chain carries TRBV6-2 or TRBV6-3 and TRBJ1-5; perhaps TRBD1 as D (6 bases). This CDR3 has 20 residues. V was trimmed by 4 bases and J by 0 bases, leaving 25 bases between them. Germline CDR1 and CDR2: MNHEY and SVGEGT.

The genes are TRBV29-1 and TRBJ2-3, with D unclear. The V gene lost 6 bases and the J gene lost 1 base, with 2 bases spanning the gap. The CDR3 consists of 10 residues. Looked up from germline, CDR1 is SQVTM and CDR2 is ANQGSEA. The CDR3 is CSVGTDTQYF. As DNA, the CDR3 is TGCAGCGTGGGCACAGATACGCAGTATTTT.

Turning to this clonotype: A much bigger clone sits one base away, suggesting this may be a read error. V is TRBV6-1 and J is TRBJ2-1; TRBD1 agrees at 8 bases. Germline V gene data show CDR1 as MNHNS and CDR2 as SASEGT. CDR3 length equals 15 residues. V shed 2 bases and J 9 bases; nucleotides not matched to a gene: 9. The CDR3 sequence is CASSESDRGLREQFF. CDR3 DNA sequence: TGTGCCAGCAGTGAAAGTGACAGGGGCCTCCGTGAGCAGTTCTTC.

This clonotype was seen many times. The chain joins TRBV5-1 to TRBJ1-1; weak D call: TRBD1 (5 bases). CDR1 SGHRS and CDR2 YFSETQ come from the germline V gene. The CDR3 is 14 amino acids. V dropped 3 bases and J dropped 1 base, with 10 bases sitting between them. The CDR3 DNA sequence: TGCGCCAGCAGCTACGACAGAGGGAACACTGAAGCTTTCTTT. Translating it yields CASSYDRGNTEAFF.

Ten or more counts support this clonotype. J is TRBJ1-2 and V is TRBV10-3, with 10 bases fitting TRBD1. CDR1 ENHRY and CDR2 SYGVKD come from the germline V gene. Trimming took 5 bases from V and 8 from J; bases not matched to a gene: 5. The CDR3 totals 13 residues. Here the CDR3 reads CAISPGQGHGYTF. In DNA form, the CDR3 reads TGTGCCATCAGTCCGGGACAGGGGCACGGCTACACCTTC.

The genes are TRBV5-6 and TRBJ1-5; tentative D call: TRBD1 (6 bases). The germline V gene encodes CDR1 SGHDT and CDR2 YYEEEE. V lost 8 bases and J lost 2, with 17 bases in between. The CDR3 has 15 residues. The CDR3 loop reads CARSPGGPGNQPQHF. The DNA of the CDR3 is TGTGCCAGGAGCCCCGGGGGCCCGGGCAATCAGCCCCAGCATTTT.

This clonotype showed up many times. CDR3 amino acids: CASSQDRGGGRNEQFF. CDR3 bases: TGCGCCAGCAGCCAAGATCGTGGGGGGGGCCGCAATGAGCAGTTCTTC. The gene calls are TRBV4-1 and TRBJ2-1; D possibly corresponds to TRBD2 (7 bases). Germline CDR1 reads MGHRA; CDR2 reads YSYEKL. The V end was cut by 0 bases, the J end by 6 bases, with 15 bases between. This CDR3 contains 16 residues.

This clonotype was seen repeatedly, ten times or more. This rearrangement joins TRBV19 to TRBJ2-3, with TRBD2 matching over 7 bases. Trimming at V came to 7 bases and at J to 1 base, leaving 11 bases not matched to a gene. The CDR3 consists of 16 residues. CDR1 and CDR2 (germline): LNHDA, SQIVND (reference sequence). This CDR3 is CASTDTGGRGTDTQYF. The CDR3, as DNA: TGTGCCAGTACGGATACGGGCGGGAGAGGCACAGATACGCAGTATTTT.